This TCR beta chain derives from a study of shared clonotypes between healthy human individuals. Study information: Donors were a couple of women and three men aged 18 to 49.

In regard to this clone: What it recognizes is unknown.

The authors split each subset's genomic DNA evenly across several immunoSEQ plates. Produced via immunoSEQ multiplex PCR; TCRdb's table is partial and in-frame only. The sample has a few million clones, about nine tenths seen once. The CDR3 sequence is 19 residues long. The germline gives CDR1 LGHNA, CDR2 YNFKEQ. V lost 3 bases to trimming and J lost 0 bases, with 22 bases between them. Whole-study findings and limits: Generation probabilities of non-shared clonotypes were lower (relative to those shared by all four donors). Clonotype sharing among the donors was expected to vary with sequencing depth.

Sequenced material: naive CD4+ T cells from PBMCs. Subset given: CD45RA+ positively selected. The chain joins TRBV4-2 to TRBJ2-3; D perhaps matches TRBD2 (6 bases). The source is a man between 18 and 29 years old in good health. Some clones in this sample may be carry-over from other donors' samples. The CDR3 DNA reads TGTGCCAGCAGCCAGAACCCAGCGGGTGGGATGATAAGCACAGATACGCAGTATTTT. Amino acids: CASSQNPAGGMISTDTQYF.